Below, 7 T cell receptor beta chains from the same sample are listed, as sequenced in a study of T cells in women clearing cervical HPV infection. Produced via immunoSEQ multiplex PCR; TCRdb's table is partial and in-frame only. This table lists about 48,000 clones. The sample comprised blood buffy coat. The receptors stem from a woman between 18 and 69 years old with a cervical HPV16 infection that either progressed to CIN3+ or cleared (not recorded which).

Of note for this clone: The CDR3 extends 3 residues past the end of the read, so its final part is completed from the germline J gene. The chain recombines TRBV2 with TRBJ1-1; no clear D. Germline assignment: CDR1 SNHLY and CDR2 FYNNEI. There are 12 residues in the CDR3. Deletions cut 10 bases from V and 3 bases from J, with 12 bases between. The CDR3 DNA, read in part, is TGTGCCACTTGCCCCGGGGACACTGAA. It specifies CATCPGDTE. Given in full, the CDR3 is CATCPGDTEAFF.

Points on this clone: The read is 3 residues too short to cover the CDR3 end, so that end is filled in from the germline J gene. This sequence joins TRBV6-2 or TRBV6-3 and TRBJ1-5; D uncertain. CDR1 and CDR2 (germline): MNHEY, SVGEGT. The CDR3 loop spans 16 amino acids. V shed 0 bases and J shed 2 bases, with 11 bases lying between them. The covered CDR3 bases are TGTGCCAGCAGTTACTCGAGGGTAGAAGGCAATCAGCCC. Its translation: CASSYSRVEGNQP. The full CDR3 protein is CASSYSRVEGNQPQHF.

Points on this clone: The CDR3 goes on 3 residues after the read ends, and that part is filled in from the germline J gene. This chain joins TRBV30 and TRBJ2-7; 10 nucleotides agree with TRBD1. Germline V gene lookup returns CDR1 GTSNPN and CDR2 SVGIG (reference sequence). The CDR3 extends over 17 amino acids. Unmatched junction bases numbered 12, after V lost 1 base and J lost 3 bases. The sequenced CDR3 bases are TGTGCCTGGAGTGCCCCTCCGGGACAGGGGAGACTCTACGAG. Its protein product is CAWSAPPGQGRLYE. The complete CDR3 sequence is CAWSAPPGQGRLYEQYF.

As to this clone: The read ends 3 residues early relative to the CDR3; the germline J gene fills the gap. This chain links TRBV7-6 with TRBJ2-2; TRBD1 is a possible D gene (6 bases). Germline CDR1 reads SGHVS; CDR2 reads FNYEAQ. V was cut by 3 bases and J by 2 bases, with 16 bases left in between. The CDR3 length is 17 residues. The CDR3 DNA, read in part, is TGTGCCAGCAGCTTTTACCCCGGGACACAAAACACCGGGGAG. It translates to CASSFYPGTQNTGE. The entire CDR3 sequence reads CASSFYPGTQNTGELFF.

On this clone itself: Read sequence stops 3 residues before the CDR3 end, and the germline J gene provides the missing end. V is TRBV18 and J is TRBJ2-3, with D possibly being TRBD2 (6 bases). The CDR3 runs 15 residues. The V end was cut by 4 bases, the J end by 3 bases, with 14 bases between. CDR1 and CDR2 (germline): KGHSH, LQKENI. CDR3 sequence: CASSLKRRATDTQYF. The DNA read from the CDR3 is TGTGCCAGCTCACTAAAGCGGAGGGCGACAGATACG.

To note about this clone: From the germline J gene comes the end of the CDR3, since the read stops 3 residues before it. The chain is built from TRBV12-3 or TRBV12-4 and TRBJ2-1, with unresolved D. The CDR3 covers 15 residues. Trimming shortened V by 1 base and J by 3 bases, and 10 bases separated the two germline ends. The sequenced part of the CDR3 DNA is TGTGCCAGCAGTTTAGGCCCCTATCACTACAATGAG. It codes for CASSLGPYHYNE. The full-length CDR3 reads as CASSLGPYHYNEQFF.

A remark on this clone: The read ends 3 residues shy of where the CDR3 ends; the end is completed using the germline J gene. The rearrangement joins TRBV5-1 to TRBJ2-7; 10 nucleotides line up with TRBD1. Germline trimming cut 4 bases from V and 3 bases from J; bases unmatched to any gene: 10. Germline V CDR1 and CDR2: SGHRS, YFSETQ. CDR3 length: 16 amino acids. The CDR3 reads CASSPTPGQGSYEQYF. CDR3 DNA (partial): TGCGCCAGCAGCCCGACACCGGGACAGGGGAGCTACGAG.